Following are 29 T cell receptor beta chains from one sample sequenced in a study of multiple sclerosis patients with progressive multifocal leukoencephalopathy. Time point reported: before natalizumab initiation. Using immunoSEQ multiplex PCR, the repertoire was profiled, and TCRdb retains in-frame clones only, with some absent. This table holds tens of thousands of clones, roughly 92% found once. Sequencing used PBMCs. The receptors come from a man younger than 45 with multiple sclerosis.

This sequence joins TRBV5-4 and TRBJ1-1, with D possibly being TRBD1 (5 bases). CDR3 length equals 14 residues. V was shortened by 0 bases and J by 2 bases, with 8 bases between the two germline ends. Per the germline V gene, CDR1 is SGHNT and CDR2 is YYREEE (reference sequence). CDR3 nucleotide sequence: TGTGCCAGCAGCTTGGGAAGGACAAACACTGAAGCTTTCTTT. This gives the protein CASSLGRTNTEAFF.

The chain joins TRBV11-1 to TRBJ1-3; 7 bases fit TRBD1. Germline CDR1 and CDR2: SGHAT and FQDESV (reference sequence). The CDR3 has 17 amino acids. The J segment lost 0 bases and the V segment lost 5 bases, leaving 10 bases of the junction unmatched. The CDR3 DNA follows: TGTGCCAGCAGCCTGAACTCCGGGACAGTCTCTGGAAACACCATATATTTT. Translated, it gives CASSLNSGTVSGNTIYF.

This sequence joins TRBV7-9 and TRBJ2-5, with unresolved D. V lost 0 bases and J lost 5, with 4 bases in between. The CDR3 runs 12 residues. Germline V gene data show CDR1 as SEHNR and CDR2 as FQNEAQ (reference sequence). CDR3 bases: TGTGCCAGCAGCTTAGCGCTGGAGACCCAGTACTTC. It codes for CASSLALETQYF.

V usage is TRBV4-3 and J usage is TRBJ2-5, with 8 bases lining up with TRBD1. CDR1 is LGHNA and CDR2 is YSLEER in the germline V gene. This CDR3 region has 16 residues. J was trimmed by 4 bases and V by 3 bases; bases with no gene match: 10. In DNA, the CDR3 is TGCGCCAGCAGCCACAACGTTCACGGACAGGGAGAGACCCAGTACTTC. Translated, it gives CASSHNVHGQGETQYF.

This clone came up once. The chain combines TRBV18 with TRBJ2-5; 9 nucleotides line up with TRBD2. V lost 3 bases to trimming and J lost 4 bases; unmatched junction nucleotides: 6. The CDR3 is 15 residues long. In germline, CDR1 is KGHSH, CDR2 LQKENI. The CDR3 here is CASSPLAGVGETQYF. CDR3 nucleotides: TGTGCCAGCTCACCCTTAGCGGGAGTAGGAGAGACCCAGTACTTC.

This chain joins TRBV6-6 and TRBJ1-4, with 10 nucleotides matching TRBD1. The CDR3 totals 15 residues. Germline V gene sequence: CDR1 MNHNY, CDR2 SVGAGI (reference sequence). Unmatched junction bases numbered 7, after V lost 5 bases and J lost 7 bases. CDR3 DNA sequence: TGTGCCAGCAGTACCCGACAGGGGGCGTCTGAAAAACTGTTTTTT. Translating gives CASSTRQGASEKLFF.

The CDR3 DNA follows: TGCGCCAGCAGCCAAGAAGCCGCTAGCGGCACAGATACGCAGTATTTT. Encoded protein: CASSQEAASGTDTQYF. The genes are TRBV4-1 and TRBJ2-3, with D possibly TRBD2 on 6 matching bases. This CDR3 has 16 residues. V lost 0 bases and J lost 1, with 11 bases in between. Germline CDR1 reads MGHRA; CDR2 reads YSYEKL.

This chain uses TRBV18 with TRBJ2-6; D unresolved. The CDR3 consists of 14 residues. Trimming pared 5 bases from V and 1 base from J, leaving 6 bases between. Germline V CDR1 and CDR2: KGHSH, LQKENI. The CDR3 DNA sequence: TGTGCCAGCTCAGGGTATTCTGGGGCCAACGTCCTGACTTTC. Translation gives CASSGYSGANVLTF.

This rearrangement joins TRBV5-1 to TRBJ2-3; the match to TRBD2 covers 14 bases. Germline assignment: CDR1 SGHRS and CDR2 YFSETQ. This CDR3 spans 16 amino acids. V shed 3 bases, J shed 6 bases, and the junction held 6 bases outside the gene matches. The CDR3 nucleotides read TGCGCCAGCAGCTCGAGACTAGCGGGAGGGCTTGATACGCAGTATTTT. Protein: CASSSRLAGGLDTQYF.

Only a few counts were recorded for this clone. DNA of the CDR3: TGTGCCAGCAGTCCCGGACGGAGCTCCTACAATGAGCAGTTCTTC. Protein sequence: CASSPGRSSYNEQFF. This chain links TRBV6-6 with TRBJ2-1; no definite D call. Germline values: CDR1 MNHNY, CDR2 SVGAGI (reference sequence). V was trimmed by 5 bases and J by 0 bases, leaving 11 bases between them. The CDR3 contains 15 residues.

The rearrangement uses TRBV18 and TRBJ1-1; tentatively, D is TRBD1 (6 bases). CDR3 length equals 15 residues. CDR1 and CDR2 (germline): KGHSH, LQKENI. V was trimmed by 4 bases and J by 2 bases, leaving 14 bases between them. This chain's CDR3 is CASSHYRTDNTEAFF. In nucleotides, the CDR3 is TGTGCCAGCTCACACTACCGGACAGACAACACTGAAGCTTTCTTT.

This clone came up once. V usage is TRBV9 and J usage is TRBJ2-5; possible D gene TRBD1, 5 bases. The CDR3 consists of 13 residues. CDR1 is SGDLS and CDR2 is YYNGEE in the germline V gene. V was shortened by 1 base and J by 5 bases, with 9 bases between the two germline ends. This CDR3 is CASSVQGYETQYF. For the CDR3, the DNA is TGTGCCAGCAGCGTACAGGGTTATGAGACCCAGTACTTC.

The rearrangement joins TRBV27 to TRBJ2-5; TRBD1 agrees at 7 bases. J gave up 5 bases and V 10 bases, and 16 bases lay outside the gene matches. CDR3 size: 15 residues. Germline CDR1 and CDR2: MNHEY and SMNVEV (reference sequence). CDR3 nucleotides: TGTGCCACCTCAAGCCAGGGGGTGGTCCGGGAGACCCAGTACTTC. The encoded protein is CATSSQGVVRETQYF.

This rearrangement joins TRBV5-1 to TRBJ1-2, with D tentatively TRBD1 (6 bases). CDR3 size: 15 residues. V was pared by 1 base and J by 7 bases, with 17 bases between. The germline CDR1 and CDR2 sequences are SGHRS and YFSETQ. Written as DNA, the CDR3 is TGCGCCAGCAGCTTGTCACAGGGCGGAGGTGGTGGCTACACCTTC. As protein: CASSLSQGGGGGYTF.

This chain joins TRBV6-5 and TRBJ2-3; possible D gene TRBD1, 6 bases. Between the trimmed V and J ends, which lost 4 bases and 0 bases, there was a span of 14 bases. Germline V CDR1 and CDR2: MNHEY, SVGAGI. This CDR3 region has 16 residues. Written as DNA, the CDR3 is TGTGCCAGCAGTTCCCTAGGACAGCTGAGCACAGATACGCAGTATTTT. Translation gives CASSSLGQLSTDTQYF.

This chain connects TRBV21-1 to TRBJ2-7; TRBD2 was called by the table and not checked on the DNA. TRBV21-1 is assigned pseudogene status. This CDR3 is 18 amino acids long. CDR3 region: CASSNSSRGPRSSYEQYF. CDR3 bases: TGTGCCAGCAGCAATTCCTCAAGAGGGCCGAGGAGCTCCTACGAGCAGTACTTC.

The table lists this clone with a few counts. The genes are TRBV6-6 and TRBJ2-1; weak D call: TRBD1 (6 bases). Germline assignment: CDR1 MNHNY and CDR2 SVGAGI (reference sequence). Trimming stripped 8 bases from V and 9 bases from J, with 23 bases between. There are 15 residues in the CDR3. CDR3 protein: CASGPPGQSTTEQFF. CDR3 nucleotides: TGTGCCAGCGGCCCTCCGGGACAAAGTACGACTGAGCAGTTCTTC.

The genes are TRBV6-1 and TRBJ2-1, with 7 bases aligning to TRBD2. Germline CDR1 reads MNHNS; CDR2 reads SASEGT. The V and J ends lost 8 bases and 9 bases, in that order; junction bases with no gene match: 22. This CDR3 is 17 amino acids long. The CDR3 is CASRGTRGSSGKGEQFF. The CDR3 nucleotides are TGTGCCAGCCGTGGGACTCGGGGTTCAAGCGGGAAAGGTGAGCAGTTCTTC.

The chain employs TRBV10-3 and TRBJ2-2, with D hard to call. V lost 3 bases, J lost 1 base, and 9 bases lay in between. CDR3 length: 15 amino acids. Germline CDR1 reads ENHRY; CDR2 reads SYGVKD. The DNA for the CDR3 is TGTGCCATCAGTGAACCACAGCTGAACACCGGGGAGCTGTTTTTT. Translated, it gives CAISEPQLNTGELFF.

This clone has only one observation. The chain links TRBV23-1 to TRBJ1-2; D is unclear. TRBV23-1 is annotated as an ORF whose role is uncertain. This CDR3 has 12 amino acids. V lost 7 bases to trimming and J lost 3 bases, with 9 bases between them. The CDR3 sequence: CASTPCHYGYTF. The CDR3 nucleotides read TGCGCCAGCACACCATGTCACTATGGCTACACCTTC.

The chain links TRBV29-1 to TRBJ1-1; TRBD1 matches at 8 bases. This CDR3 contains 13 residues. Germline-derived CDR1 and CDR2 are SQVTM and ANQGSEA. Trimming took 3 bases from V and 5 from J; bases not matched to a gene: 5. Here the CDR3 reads CSVDGQGRTEAFF. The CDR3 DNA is TGCAGCGTTGATGGACAGGGCCGGACTGAAGCTTTCTTT.

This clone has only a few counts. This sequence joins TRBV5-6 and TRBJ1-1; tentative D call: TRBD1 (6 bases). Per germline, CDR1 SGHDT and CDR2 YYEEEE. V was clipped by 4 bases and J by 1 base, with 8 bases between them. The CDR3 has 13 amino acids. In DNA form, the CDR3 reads TGTGCCAGCAGCGGGGGGGCGAACACTGAAGCTTTCTTT. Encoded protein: CASSGGANTEAFF. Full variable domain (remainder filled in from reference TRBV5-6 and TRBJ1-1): DAGVTQSPTHLIKTRGQQVTLRCSPKSGHDTVSWYQQALGQGPQFIFQYYEEEERQRGNFPDRFSGHQFPNYSSELNVNALLLGDSALYLCASSGGANTEAFFGQGTRLTVV.

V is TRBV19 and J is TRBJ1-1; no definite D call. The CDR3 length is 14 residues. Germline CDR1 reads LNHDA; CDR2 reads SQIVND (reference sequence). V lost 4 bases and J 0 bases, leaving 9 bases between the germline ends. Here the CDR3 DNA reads TGTGCCAGTAGTAGGGCAGCATTGAACACTGAAGCTTTCTTT. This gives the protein CASSRAALNTEAFF. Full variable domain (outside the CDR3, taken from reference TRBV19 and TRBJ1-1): DGGITQSPKYLFRKEGQNVTLSCEQNLNHDAMYWYRQDPGQGLRLIYYSQIVNDFQKGDIAEGYSVSREKKESFPLTVTSAQKNPTAFYLCASSRAALNTEAFFGQGTRLTVV.

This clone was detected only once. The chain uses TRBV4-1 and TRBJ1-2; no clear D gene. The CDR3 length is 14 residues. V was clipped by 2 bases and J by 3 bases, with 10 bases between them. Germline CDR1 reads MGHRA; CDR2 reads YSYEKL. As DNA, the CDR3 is TGCGCCAGCAGCCAAACGAATAAATACTATGGCTACACCTTC. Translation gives CASSQTNKYYGYTF.

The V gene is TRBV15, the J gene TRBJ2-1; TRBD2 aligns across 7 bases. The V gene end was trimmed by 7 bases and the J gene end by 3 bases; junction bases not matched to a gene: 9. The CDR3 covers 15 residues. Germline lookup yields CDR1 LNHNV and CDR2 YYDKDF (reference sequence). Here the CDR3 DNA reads TGTGCCACCAAAAAGGGCGGGAGTAACTACAATGAGCAGTTCTTC. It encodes CATKKGGSNYNEQFF.

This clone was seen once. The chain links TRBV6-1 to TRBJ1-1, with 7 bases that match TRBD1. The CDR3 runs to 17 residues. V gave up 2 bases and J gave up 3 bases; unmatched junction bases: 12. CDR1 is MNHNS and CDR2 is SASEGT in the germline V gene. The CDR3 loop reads CASSESFFGQGDTEAFF. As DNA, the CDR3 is TGTGCCAGCAGTGAAAGTTTTTTCGGGCAGGGGGACACTGAAGCTTTCTTT.

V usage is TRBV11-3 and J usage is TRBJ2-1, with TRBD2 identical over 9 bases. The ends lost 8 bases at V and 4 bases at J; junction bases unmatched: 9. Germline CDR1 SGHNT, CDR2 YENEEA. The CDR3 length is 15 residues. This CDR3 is CASCEGGRAYNEQFF. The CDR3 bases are TGTGCCAGCTGCGAGGGCGGGAGGGCTTACAATGAGCAGTTCTTC.

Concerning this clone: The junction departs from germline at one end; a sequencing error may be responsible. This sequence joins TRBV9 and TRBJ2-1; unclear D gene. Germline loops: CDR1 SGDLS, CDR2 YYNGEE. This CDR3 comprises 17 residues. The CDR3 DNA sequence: TGTGCCATCACACCCCAGTCCCCGTCATGTTCCTGCAATGAGCAGTTCTTC. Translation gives CAITPQSPSCSCNEQFF. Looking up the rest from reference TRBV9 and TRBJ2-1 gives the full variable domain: DSGVTQTPKHLITATGQRVTLRCSPRSGDLSVYWYQQSLDQGLQFLIQYYNGEERAKGNILERFSAQQFPDLHSELNLSSLELGDSALYFCAITPQSPSCSCNEQFFGPGTRLTVL.

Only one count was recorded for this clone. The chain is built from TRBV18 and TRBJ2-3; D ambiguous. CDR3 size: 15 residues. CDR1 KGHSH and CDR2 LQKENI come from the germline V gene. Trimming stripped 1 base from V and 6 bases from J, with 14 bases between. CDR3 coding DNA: TGTGCCAGCTCACCACGAGGAATCAGGACGGATACGCAGTATTTT. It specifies CASSPRGIRTDTQYF.